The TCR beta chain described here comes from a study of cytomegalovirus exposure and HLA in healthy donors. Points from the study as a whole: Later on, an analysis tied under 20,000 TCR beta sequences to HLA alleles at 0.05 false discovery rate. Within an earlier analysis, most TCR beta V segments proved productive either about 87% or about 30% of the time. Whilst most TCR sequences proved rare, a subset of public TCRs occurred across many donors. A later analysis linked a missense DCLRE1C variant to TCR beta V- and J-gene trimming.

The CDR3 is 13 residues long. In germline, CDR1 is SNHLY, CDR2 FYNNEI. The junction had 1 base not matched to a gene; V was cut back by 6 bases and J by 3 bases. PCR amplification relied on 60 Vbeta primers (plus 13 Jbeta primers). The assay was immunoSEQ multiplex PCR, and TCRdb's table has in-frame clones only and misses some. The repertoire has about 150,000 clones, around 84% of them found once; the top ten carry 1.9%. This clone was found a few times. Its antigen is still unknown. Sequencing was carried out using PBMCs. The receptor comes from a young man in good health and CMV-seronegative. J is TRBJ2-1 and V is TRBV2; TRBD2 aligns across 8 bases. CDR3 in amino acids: CASRAGVYNEQFF. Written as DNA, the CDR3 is TGTGCCAGCAGAGCGGGGGTCTACAATGAGCAGTTCTTC.